This TCR beta chain was retrieved from a study of blood T cell repertoires in COVID-19. Study-wide background: Donors in the United States, Italy and Spain gave samples during acute or convalescent COVID-19. Sources were T cells, B-cell-depleted T cells, or PBMCs; the material itself was cDNA or gDNA.

Germline V lookup: CDR1 ENHRY, CDR2 SYGVKD. This CDR3 has 14 residues. V dropped 4 bases and J dropped 2 bases, with 12 bases sitting between them. How the authors handled the data: Amplification of reference gene primers was used by the study to estimate nucleated cell counts. Assay: immunoSEQ multiplex PCR; the TCRdb copy retains only in-frame clones and omits some. V and J calls and clone size follow that table, whereas D and trimming were derived from the DNA. The table records 400,000 to 550,000 clones, 80% to 90% of them present only once. The rearrangement joins TRBV10-3 to TRBJ2-7; TRBD1 might be the D (5 bases). Sequencing was done on a sample of peripheral blood. The receptor was isolated from a woman in her 30s with acute or convalescent COVID-19. The CDR3 loop is CAISGLDSPYEQYF. The CDR3 DNA reads as TGTGCCATCAGTGGATTAGACAGTCCCTACGAGCAGTACTTC.